This T cell receptor (beta chain) was retrieved from a study of blood T cell repertoires in COVID-19. Per the study methods: Using reference gene primer amplification, nucleated cell counts were estimated. Clones were sequenced by immunoSEQ multiplex PCR, and TCRdb holds only the in-frame ones, with some missing. Clone size and the V and J calls come from that table; the DNA yielded D and trimming. The sample has tens of thousands of clones, under 85% seen once. This TCR was recovered from a man between 60 and 70 years old with COVID-19, enrolled during active disease. Sequenced sample: peripheral blood.

This CDR3 reads CAGRGDTEAFF. The DNA for the CDR3 is TGTGCCGGACGGGGGGACACTGAAGCTTTCTTT. This sequence joins TRBV2 and TRBJ1-1, with a tentative D call TRBD1 (5 bases). The CDR3 sequence is 11 residues long. V lost 11 bases and J 3 bases, leaving 10 bases between the germline ends. The V gene's germline CDR1 is SNHLY and CDR2 FYNNEI.